Here is one T cell receptor beta chain with its context. Antigen unknown. The V segment lost 8 bases and the J segment 5 bases; nucleotides outside the gene matches: 12. There are 15 residues in the CDR3. Germline CDR1 LNHDA, CDR2 SQIVND (reference sequence). This sample is drawn from a study of T cell repertoires in cytomegalovirus infection. About the study: As its CMV epitopes, the study selected recently identified HLA-C-restricted and well-studied HLA-B-restricted targets. Both a matching HLA type and CMV infection were indicated by public TCR beta signatures.

TCRdb reprocessed the reads via MiXCR and lists one record per CDR3 protein. This sample carries around 340,000 distinct CDR3 sequences, roughly 29% of them seen once, and the ten largest clones take about 19%. The study's findings and limits: Dominating the ex vivo response were TCR beta clonotypes that were CMV-specific and HLA-C-restricted. Accumulated public TCR beta family frequency recognized individuals carrying CMV together with the relevant HLA.

This TCR was recovered from a human donor in good health (CMV status not recorded). Some clones in this sample may be carry-over from other donors' samples. V is TRBV19 and J is TRBJ1-1; 9 bases match TRBD1. Specimen: cultured PBMCs, collected from culture after CMV antigen stimulation. DNA for the CDR3: TGTGCCAGTGTACCCGGACAGGGGTCGAGAACTGAAGCTTTCTTT. Translating it yields CASVPGQGSRTEAFF.